This TCR beta chain comes out of a study of T cell responses to AZD1222 COVID-19 vaccine (dated by TCRdb to 2020 to 2023). As for the study more broadly: AZD1222 recipients given second doses at about 4 weeks or at about 12 weeks were pooled, since spike-specific TCR depth and breadth were not found to differ between the two schedules. Enrollment into the trials was organized by age into subgroups of 18-55, 56-69 and 70-plus years, and those subgroups contained approximately 160, 26 and 62 TCR-sequenced participants, respectively. TCR sequencing covered approximately 230 trial participants: 200 to 220 given two doses of AZD1222 and approximately 25 given two doses of MenACWY control vaccine. Study-wide conclusions, independent of this receptor: CD4 TCRs associated with the vaccine covered the entire spike protein, and the dominant responses were in regions 160-218 and 743-854. Nearly half of unique spike-specific TCRs reportedly recognized epitopes outside regions mutated in the B.1.351 and B.1.1.7 variants. Because no samples from the day 14 peak response were available, repertoires could be characterized only after the peak T cell response. Conclusions about previously exposed vaccinees were limited because only six AZD1222 recipients were SARS-CoV-2 seropositive at baseline. In the small 56-69-year group, the increase in depth fell short of significance, most likely because of low power. Most participants were white British and females outnumbered males, and the authors suggested that clonal diversity may have been underestimated. After two AZD1222 doses, both the breadth and the depth of spike-specific TCRs were significantly higher than at day 0 and than in MenACWY recipients.

This specimen's time point label, per the study, means: baseline before first vaccination. Samples from vaccinated people were obtained from the UK trials COV001 and COV002, which included a single-blind randomized controlled phase 2/3 trial of AZD1222 (ChAdOx1 nCoV-19) in healthy adults. For TCRbeta chain sequencing, PBMC samples from trial participants were taken at day 0 and at day 28 after the second dose. In regard to this clone: Its antigen target is currently unknown. Base quality data are lacking; no much larger clone is found one base away.

The CDR3 regions of human TCRbeta chains were analyzed by immunosequencing. Concerning the study's data processing: TCRs in the repertoires were matched against a reference library of SARS-CoV-2-specific TCRs that had been generated with the MIRA antigen-specificity platform. Breadth meant the fraction of unique TCRs that were SARS-CoV-2-associated, whereas depth meant the fraction of total T cells that were SARS-CoV-2-associated. Using the MIRA data, each spike-specific TCR was mapped to the spike region that the TCR reacts to and placed in a CD4 or CD8 class. Log10-transformed breadth and depth values were compared by one-way ANOVA with Sidak's multiple comparisons tests. Sourced from immuneACCESS, this table was stored by TCRdb with only in-frame sequences that have V and J called. A share of the clones is absent; for the studies checked, an unresolved V gene accounts for under half, and the remainder has no known explanation. The V and J calls and the clone size are those of that table, but D and trimming were determined from the DNA. This sample comprises some 130,000 clones, around nine tenths of them detected only once. The ten largest clonotypes hold roughly 2% of the sample.

Between the V and J ends, shortened by 4 bases and 0 bases respectively, the junction contains 7 bases. CDR1 and CDR2 are drawn from the germline V gene: SGHDT, YYEEEE. Inclusive of the bounding cysteine and phenylalanine, the CDR3 is 13 residues long. CDR3 DNA is the only sequence kept; it has 39 bases, read in frame from the first base. Rearrangement joined TRBV5-6 to TRBJ1-1, with the D gene uncertain. This receptor was identified in an adult in good health. The sample in question was peripheral blood, obtained on day 0 of AZD1222 vaccination. The bases are TGTGCCAGCAGCCTTGGGGTGAACACTGAAGCTTTCTTT. The translation is CASSLGVNTEAFF.